This TCR beta chain originates from a study of cytomegalovirus exposure and HLA in healthy donors. Points from the study as a whole: As confirmed in vitro, a few CMV-associated chains were specific for CMV antigens.

In the case of this clone: Its antigen is not known. This same CDR3 is encoded by further DNA sequences in the sample.

Healthy bone marrow donors supplied every sample. Primers included in the PCR were 60 Vbeta and 13 Jbeta primers. The data were produced by immunoSEQ multiplex PCR, yet TCRdb's version contains in-frame clones alone and is incomplete. The data hold over 150,000 clones, with roughly 80% observed a single time. This CDR3 spans 14 amino acids. Per germline, CDR1 KGHSH and CDR2 LQKENI. The trim removed 6 bases at V and 2 bases at J, leaving 6 bases unmatched. This receptor was taken from a human donor in good health. The sequenced material came from PBMCs. The rearrangement uses TRBV18 and TRBJ1-1; 7 positions agree with TRBD1. The CDR3 nucleotides read TGTGCCAGCTCGCGGCAGGGGGGCAACACTGAAGCTTTCTTT. Amino acids: CASSRQGGNTEAFF.